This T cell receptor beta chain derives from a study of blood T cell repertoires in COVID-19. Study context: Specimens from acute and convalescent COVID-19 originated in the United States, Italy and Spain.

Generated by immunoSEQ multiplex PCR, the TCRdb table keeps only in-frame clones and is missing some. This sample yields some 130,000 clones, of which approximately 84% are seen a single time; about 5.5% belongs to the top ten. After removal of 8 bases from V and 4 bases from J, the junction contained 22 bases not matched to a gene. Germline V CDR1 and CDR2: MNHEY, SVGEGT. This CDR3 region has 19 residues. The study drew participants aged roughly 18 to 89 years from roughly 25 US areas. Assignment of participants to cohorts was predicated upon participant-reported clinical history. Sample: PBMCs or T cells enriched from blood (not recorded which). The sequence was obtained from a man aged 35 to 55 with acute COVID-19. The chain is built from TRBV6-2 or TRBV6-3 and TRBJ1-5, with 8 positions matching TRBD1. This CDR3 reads CASGPGGDRSFGLNQPQHF. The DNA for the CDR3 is TGTGCCAGCGGCCCGGGAGGGGACAGGAGTTTCGGCTTAAATCAGCCCCAGCATTTT.